One T cell receptor (beta chain) is described in this entry. Regarding time point: after dendritic cell vaccination, including at tumor progression/relapse. None of the glioblastoma patients had an isocitrate dehydrogenase mutation. The data are from a study of glioma-infiltrating T cells after dendritic cell vaccination. Study-level background: Autologous tumor lysate was loaded overnight onto monocyte-derived dendritic cells grown approximately seven days with IL-4 and GM-CSF.

Germline CDR1 is SGHTA and CDR2 is FQGNSA. V trimming: 6 bases; J trimming: 6 bases; junction bases outside the gene matches: 9. The length of the CDR3 is 15 residues. Sequenced by immunoSEQ multiplex PCR; TCRdb stores in-frame clones only, minus some. The sample has tens of thousands of clones, 85% seen once. This sequence was found in a human donor with glioblastoma. The chain is built from TRBV7-2 and TRBJ2-3; 10 bases are a match to TRBD1. The sample in question was blood, obtained after dendritic cell vaccination. Here the CDR3 DNA reads TGTGCCAGCAGGCCCGGGACAGGGGTCTACGATACGCAGTATTTT. Its protein is CASRPGTGVYDTQYF.